This entry lists 20 T cell receptor beta chains sequenced from one sample in a study of T cells in Graves' hyperthyroidism and ophthalmopathy. Using RNA transcripts as the source, TCR beta CDR3 regions were amplified. The study used the HTBI primer set for a first-round RT-PCR of the TCR CDR3. TCRdb called the multiplex PCR reads again in MiXCR, with one record for every CDR3 protein. The repertoire consists of some 740,000 distinct CDR3 sequences, with roughly 15% occurring once and the leading ten covering 9.5% to 13%. Sample: blood. The receptors here all came from a woman under 30 with Graves' hyperthyroidism.

Ten or more counts support this clonotype. V gene TRBV6-1 combines with J gene TRBJ2-7; the match to TRBD1 covers 10 bases. The CDR3 covers 18 residues. In germline, CDR1 is MNHNS, CDR2 SASEGT. After removal of 1 base from V and 1 base from J, the junction contained 10 bases not matched to a gene. This CDR3 is CASSEVSPWDRGSYEQYF. The CDR3 nucleotides read TGTGCCAGCAGTGAAGTTTCACCGTGGGACAGGGGATCCTACGAGCAGTACTTC.

This clonotype was recorded at least ten times. The chain carries TRBV6-6 and TRBJ2-7, with no clear D. CDR1 is MNHNY, CDR2 SVGAGI, per germline (reference sequence). The CDR3 is 14 residues long. Trimming took off 0 bases at V and 6 bases at J, with 12 bases between the two ends. CDR3 amino acids: CASSYSSRFSEQYF. The CDR3 nucleotides read TGTGCCAGCAGTTACTCGTCCAGATTTAGCGAGCAGTACTTC.

The chain uses TRBV4-1 and TRBJ1-2; unclear D gene. This CDR3 has 15 amino acids. Trimming cost V 0 bases and J 4 bases, with 12 bases left between them. CDR1 is MGHRA and CDR2 is YSYEKL in the germline V gene. The CDR3 region is CASSQEAGEIYGYTF. CDR3 nucleotide sequence: TGCGCCAGCAGCCAAGAGGCCGGCGAGATCTATGGCTACACCTTC.

The chain combines TRBV7-9 with TRBJ2-1, with D possibly called TRBD1 or TRBD2 (5 bases each). Judging by the DNA end, TRBJ2-7 fits better; the J call may be wrong. CDR1 is SEHNR, CDR2 FQNEAQ, per germline (reference sequence). The CDR3 covers 17 residues. CDR3 in DNA: TGTGCCAGCAGCTTAGCGCTCGGGGCAGGGTCCTACAATGAGCAGTACTTC. Its protein is CASSLALGAGSYNEQYF.

The sample holds a few counts of this clonotype. The J gene is TRBJ2-3, the V gene TRBV7-9, with TRBD2 matching 13 bases. This CDR3 region has 16 residues. V lost 2 bases to trimming and J lost 5 bases; unmatched junction nucleotides: 4. Germline CDR1 SEHNR, CDR2 FQNEAQ (reference sequence). CDR3 loop: CASSLRGLAGVDTQYF. As DNA, the CDR3 is TGTGCCAGCAGCTTAAGAGGACTAGCGGGAGTAGATACGCAGTATTTT.

This clonotype has just a few counts. The genes are TRBV4-1 and TRBJ2-7; D not resolved. Germline CDR1 reads MGHRA; CDR2 reads YSYEKL. The CDR3 contains 14 residues. Trimming removed 0 bases at V and 6 bases at J, with 12 bases between. CDR3 loop: CASSQEPSLVEQYF. The CDR3, as DNA: TGCGCCAGCAGCCAAGAACCGTCCCTAGTCGAGCAGTACTTC.

The V and J genes are TRBV9 and TRBJ2-7, with unresolved D. The germline gives CDR1 SGDLS, CDR2 YYNGEE. The V gene lost 1 base and the J gene lost 5 bases, with 13 bases spanning the gap. The CDR3 spans 14 residues. CDR3: CASSVFDSHDEQYF. The CDR3 DNA follows: TGTGCCAGCAGCGTATTTGATAGCCACGACGAGCAGTACTTC.

At least ten counts were recorded for this clonotype. The chain uses TRBV27 and TRBJ1-1, with no clear D. Per germline, CDR1 MNHEY and CDR2 SMNVEV (reference sequence). V shed 5 bases and J shed 0 bases, with 7 bases lying between them. The CDR3 consists of 13 residues. DNA of the CDR3: TGTGCCAGCAGTCTCTCTCTGAACACTGAAGCTTTCTTT. Translation: CASSLSLNTEAFF.

J is TRBJ2-7 and V is TRBV13, with 10 bases that match TRBD2. This CDR3 region has 15 residues. The V segment lost 4 bases and the J segment 4 bases; nucleotides outside the gene matches: 7. Germline CDR1 is PRHDT and CDR2 is FYEKMQ (reference sequence). CDR3 bases: TGTGCCAGCAGCTCGACCGGGACTAGCGAGTACGAGCAGTACTTC. Amino acids: CASSSTGTSEYEQYF.

This clonotype was recorded at least ten times. The V call is TRBV15, the J call TRBJ1-2; D is unclear. Germline loops: CDR1 LNHNV, CDR2 YYDKDF (reference sequence). This CDR3 comprises 15 residues. Trimming removed 5 bases at V and 3 bases at J, with 16 bases between. CDR3 sequence (DNA): TGTGCCACCAGCCCCCAGCCTGTACGGGACTATGGCTACACCTTC. Its protein is CATSPQPVRDYGYTF.

The chain uses TRBV7-8 and TRBJ1-1; D perhaps matches TRBD1 (6 bases). CDR1 is SGHVS and CDR2 is FQNEAQ in the germline V gene. This CDR3 region has 16 residues. V was clipped by 3 bases and J by 1 base, with 15 bases between them. The CDR3 protein is CASSLTGTQKNTEAFF. Written as DNA, the CDR3 is TGTGCCAGCAGCTTGACCGGGACACAGAAGAACACTGAAGCTTTCTTT.

This clonotype was seen many times. The chain's CDR3 is CASSPPTAGVYEQYF. The CDR3 region has the DNA TGTGCCAGCTCACCACCGACGGCCGGGGTCTACGAGCAGTACTTC. The chain recombines TRBV18 with TRBJ2-7, with D possibly TRBD2 on 5 matching bases. Deletions cut 0 bases from V and 3 bases from J, with 12 bases between. Germline CDR1 is KGHSH and CDR2 is LQKENI. The CDR3 is made up of 15 amino acids.

This clonotype was observed at least ten times. V is TRBV20-1 and J is TRBJ2-7, with D possibly matching TRBD2 (6 bases). Trimming stripped 5 bases from V and 3 bases from J, with 20 bases between. Germline CDR1 reads DFQATT; CDR2 reads SNEGSKA (reference sequence). This CDR3 region has 15 residues. CDR3 region: CSAPDTRRTNYEQYF. The CDR3 DNA follows: TGCAGTGCTCCCGACACCCGCCGGACTAACTACGAGCAGTACTTC.

This chain joins TRBV6-2 or TRBV6-3 and TRBJ2-1, with D perhaps given as TRBD1 or TRBD2 (6 bases each). The CDR3 length is 11 residues. Germline V CDR1 and CDR2: MNHEY, SVGEGT. The CDR3 DNA sequence: TGTGCAACAATCCTAGGGGGGAGACTGTTCTTC. It encodes CATILGGRLFF.

This clonotype was observed at least ten times. This rearrangement joins TRBV20-1 to TRBJ2-1; D uncertain. The CDR3 has 12 amino acids. From germline, CDR1 is DFQATT and CDR2 SNEGSKA (reference sequence). Trimming took 6 bases from V and 7 from J, leaving 13 bases between them. The DNA of the CDR3 is TGCAGTGCCCATAGAATTCGGAATGAGCAGTTCTTC. Protein product: CSAHRIRNEQFF.

This clonotype has only a few counts. The V call is TRBV19, the J call TRBJ2-1; 9 nucleotides align to TRBD2. There are 18 residues in the CDR3. Germline CDR1 LNHDA, CDR2 SQIVND (reference sequence). After removal of 3 bases from V and 3 bases from J, the junction contained 12 bases not matched to a gene. The CDR3 protein is CASSIRFGLAGVYNEQFF. DNA for the CDR3: TGTGCCAGTAGTATTCGCTTCGGCTTAGCGGGAGTCTACAATGAGCAGTTCTTC.

This clonotype was detected ten times or more. This chain connects TRBV12-3 or TRBV12-4 to TRBJ2-3, with 8 bases lining up with TRBD2. The ends lost 7 bases at V and 0 bases at J; junction bases unmatched: 9. The CDR3 extends over 16 amino acids. CDR3: CASTPTSVPSTDTQYF. The DNA of the CDR3 is TGTGCCAGCACCCCGACTAGCGTACCTAGCACAGATACGCAGTATTTT.

Concerning this clonotype: Being one base from a much bigger clone, this may be a read error. V gene TRBV7-2 combines with J gene TRBJ2-1; D may be TRBD2 (5 bases). The CDR3 extends over 14 amino acids. V shed 3 bases and J shed 10 bases, with 16 bases lying between them. The V gene's germline CDR1 is SGHTA and CDR2 FQGNSA. The CDR3 sequence is CASSLNRDSYEQFF. CDR3 bases: TGTGCCAGCAGCTTGAATCGGGATAGTTACGAGCAGTTCTTC.

This clonotype was detected once. Being one base from a much bigger clone, this may be a read error. Likely a read error: the CDR3 ends without its conserved phenylalanine or tryptophan. The chain recombines TRBV2 with TRBJ2-5, with 8 bases fitting TRBD1. Germline V gene lookup returns CDR1 SNHLY and CDR2 FYNNEI. Losses at the gene ends were 5 bases for V and 5 bases for J; bases not matched to a gene: 10. CDR3 size: 15 residues. CDR3 sequence reads: CASSYWTGSGETQYC. The DNA for the CDR3 is TGTGCCAGCAGTTACTGGACAGGGTCAGGGGAGACCCAGTACTGC.

In its sample, this clonotype was seen a few times. The gene calls are TRBV14 and TRBJ1-2; D call uncertain. CDR1 is SGHDN, CDR2 FVKESK, per germline. The V end lost 1 base, the J end lost 4 bases, and 13 bases lay between the germline ends. This CDR3 has 15 residues. The CDR3 DNA follows: TGTGCCAGCAGCCAAGGACCCTACAGTGCCTATGGCTACACCTTC. Its protein is CASSQGPYSAYGYTF.